This T cell receptor beta chain was captured in a study of T cells in Graves' hyperthyroidism and ophthalmopathy. The CDR3 regions of TCR beta were amplified from RNA transcripts. TCR CDR3 underwent first-round RT-PCR with the HTBI primer set. A single record per CDR3 protein comes from TCRdb applying MiXCR to the multiplex PCR reads. The table shows about 530,000 distinct CDR3 sequences, with over 15% occurring only once. Germline-derived CDR1 and CDR2 are KGHDR and SFDVKD. The CDR3 consists of 15 residues. A remark on this clonotype: Being one base from a much bigger clone, this may be a read error.

The sequenced material came from blood. This chain connects TRBV24-1 to TRBJ2-3; tentatively, D is TRBD2 (5 bases). This TCR derives from a woman between 18 and 30 years old with Graves' ophthalmopathy. The CDR3 coding sequence is TGTGCCACCAGTGATAGATCCGGGGTCACAGTTACGCAGTATTTT. It is translated as CATSDRSGVTVTQYF.